Presented here are 26 T cell receptor beta chains from one specimen sequenced in a study of spatial heterogeneity in lung cancer. Noted time point: sample taken at primary tumor resection. Sequencing was performed on whole RNA extracted from tumor and nontumor lung tissue, or from frozen PBMC, and the material was left unsorted. From the 5' RACE reads, TCRdb called clonotypes with MiXCR, one entry per CDR3 protein. Of tens of thousands of distinct CDR3 sequences in the sample, under 6% are singletons; the top ten hold 8.5% to 14%. The sample here was PBMCs, taken at surgery. Every receptor here comes from a male donor with early-stage non-small cell lung cancer.

The chain recombines TRBV29-1 with TRBJ2-2, with 7 bases lining up with TRBD2. CDR3 length: 14 residues. Germline CDR1 and CDR2: SQVTM and ANQGSEA. The J segment lost 6 bases and the V segment lost 7 bases, leaving 11 bases of the junction unmatched. CDR3 DNA: TGCAGCGCCCTGGTAGGAGCGGGGCCCGGGGAGCTGTTTTTT. It yields the protein CSALVGAGPGELFF.

This clonotype was seen many times. The chain joins TRBV9 to TRBJ2-3; D unclear. The V end lost 4 bases, the J end lost 0 bases, and 12 bases lay between the germline ends. Germline CDR1 SGDLS, CDR2 YYNGEE. CDR3 length: 15 residues. This CDR3 reads CASSPSVASTDTQYF. CDR3 in DNA: TGTGCCAGCAGCCCGAGCGTGGCTAGCACAGATACGCAGTATTTT.

In this sample, this clonotype is medium-sized. The junction departs from the called germline gene at one end, perhaps through a read error. The rearrangement joins TRBV10-3 to TRBJ2-1, with D perhaps TRBD2 (6 bases). The CDR3 is 12 residues long. Germline V gene sequence: CDR1 ENHRY, CDR2 SYGVKD. CDR3 region: CAIPKGRDLEVF. The CDR3 region has the DNA TGTGCCATCCCCAAAGGCCGGGACTTAGAAGTCTTC.

The sample holds many counts of this clonotype. The V gene is TRBV7-2, the J gene TRBJ2-3; D is perhaps TRBD2 (5 bases). The V and J ends lost 1 base and 1 base respectively, with 18 bases between them. The germline CDR1 and CDR2 sequences are SGHTA and FQGNSA. CDR3 length equals 18 residues. The CDR3 loop is CASSLVAGWEIGTDTQYF. The CDR3 DNA follows: TGTGCCAGCAGCTTAGTTGCTGGTTGGGAGATTGGCACAGATACGCAGTATTTT. Full variable domain (outside the CDR3, taken from reference TRBV7-2 and TRBJ2-3): GAGVSQSPSNKVTEKGKDVELRCDPISGHTALYWYRQSLGQGLEFLIYFQGNSAPDKSGLPSDRFSAERTGGSVSTLTIQRTQQEDSAVYLCASSLVAGWEIGTDTQYFGPGTRLTVL.

This clonotype has a count of ten or more. The gene calls are TRBV29-1 and TRBJ2-4; D unresolved. The CDR3 length is 12 residues. Germline V gene data show CDR1 as SQVTM and CDR2 as ANQGSEA. V was shortened by 7 bases and J by 6 bases, with 13 bases between the two germline ends. CDR3 sequence reads: CSAQIERNIQYF. In DNA form, the CDR3 reads TGCAGCGCCCAGATTGAGCGAAACATTCAGTACTTC.

This clonotype was detected ten times or more. This sequence joins TRBV14 and TRBJ1-5; D is unresolved. The CDR3 spans 16 residues. Trimming cost V 2 bases and J 0 bases, with 11 bases left between them. Germline CDR1 is SGHDN and CDR2 is FVKESK. The CDR3 loop reads CASSQNERYSNQPQHF. The CDR3 DNA sequence: TGTGCCAGCAGCCAAAATGAGAGATATAGCAATCAGCCCCAGCATTTT.

V is TRBV19 and J is TRBJ2-1, with 12 bases aligning to TRBD2. The germline V gene has CDR1 LNHDA and CDR2 SQIVND (reference sequence). The length of the CDR3 is 17 residues. The junction had 8 bases not matched to a gene; V was cut back by 7 bases and J by 1 base. CDR3 coding DNA: TGTGCCAGTATGTCGGGGCTAGCGGGAGGGTCCTACAATGAGCAGTTCTTC. Translation: CASMSGLAGGSYNEQFF.

There are many counts of this clonotype. The chain is built from TRBV23-1 and TRBJ1-5; D unclear. TRBV23-1 is an ORF, and what it does is uncertain. V was shortened by 1 base and J by 0 bases, with 7 bases between the two germline ends. This CDR3 comprises 15 residues. CDR3 bases: TGCGCCAGCAGTCAATGGACGGTTAGCAATCAGCCCCAGCATTTT. Translation gives CASSQWTVSNQPQHF.

This clonotype was picked up many times. The J gene is TRBJ2-1, the V gene TRBV12-3 or TRBV12-4; no definite D call. V lost 3 bases and J lost 1, with 7 bases in between. The CDR3 loop spans 14 amino acids. CDR3 region: CASSFYSSYNEQFF. Here the CDR3 DNA reads TGTGCCAGCAGTTTTTACAGTTCCTACAATGAGCAGTTCTTC.

V is TRBV5-1 and J is TRBJ1-1; 7 positions match TRBD1. The CDR3 is made up of 14 amino acids. Unmatched junction bases numbered 4, after V lost 4 bases and J lost 1 base. The germline V gene encodes CDR1 SGHRS and CDR2 YFSETQ. The CDR3 here is CASSGGQQNTEAFF. CDR3 nucleotide sequence: TGCGCCAGCAGCGGGGGACAGCAGAACACTGAAGCTTTCTTT.

This clonotype appeared many times. The chain carries TRBV4-2 and TRBJ2-2, with TRBD2 as a possible D gene (5 bases). The CDR3 has 14 amino acids. Germline CDR1 is LGHNA and CDR2 is YNFKEQ. V was shortened by 4 bases and J by 3 bases, with 9 bases between the two germline ends. Here the CDR3 reads CASSRGGYTGELFF. In DNA form, the CDR3 reads TGTGCCAGCAGCCGTGGAGGTTACACCGGGGAGCTGTTTTTT.

In this sample, this clonotype turned up many times. The V call is TRBV7-3, the J call TRBJ2-1; 9 bases align to TRBD2. V lost 5 bases to trimming and J lost 5 bases; unmatched junction nucleotides: 4. Germline values: CDR1 SGHTA, CDR2 FQGTGA. CDR3 length: 14 amino acids. CDR3 coding DNA: TGTGCCAGCAGCCCAGGACTAGCGAACAATGAGCAGTTCTTC. It is translated as CASSPGLANNEQFF.

There are many counts of this clonotype. The rearrangement joins TRBV11-2 to TRBJ2-5; possibly TRBD1 or TRBD2 for D (5 bases each). The V gene's germline CDR1 is SGHAT and CDR2 FQNNGV. This CDR3 spans 14 amino acids. V was cut by 6 bases and J by 1 base, with 12 bases left in between. CDR3 in amino acids: CASRQEASQETQYF. In DNA, the CDR3 is TGTGCCAGCAGACAGGAGGCTAGCCAAGAGACCCAGTACTTC.

This clonotype was seen ten or more times. The chain uses TRBV5-1 and TRBJ2-4, with 12 nucleotides matching TRBD2. CDR1 and CDR2 (germline): SGHRS, YFSETQ. Unmatched junction bases numbered 4, after V lost 4 bases and J lost 8 bases. The CDR3 runs to 14 residues. CDR3 loop: CASSPGLAGYIQYF. For the CDR3, the DNA is TGCGCCAGCAGCCCAGGACTAGCGGGATACATTCAGTACTTC.

This clonotype was picked up many times. V usage is TRBV4-1 and J usage is TRBJ2-7; the match to TRBD2 covers 11 bases. CDR1 MGHRA and CDR2 YSYEKL come from the germline V gene. CDR3 length: 15 amino acids. With V trimmed by 6 bases and J by 2 bases, 6 bases remained unmatched. Here the CDR3 reads CASSSPGLAAYEQYF. The CDR3 DNA reads as TGCGCCAGCAGTAGTCCGGGACTAGCGGCCTACGAGCAGTACTTC.

This clonotype was seen many times. The chain carries TRBV20-1 and TRBJ2-2, with D unresolved. There are 14 residues in the CDR3. V lost 7 bases to trimming and J lost 1 base, with 13 bases between them. Germline CDR1 and CDR2: DFQATT and SNEGSKA (reference sequence). The CDR3 nucleotides are TGCAGTGTAAGAAGGTCCGGGAACACCGGGGAGCTGTTTTTT. This encodes CSVRRSGNTGELFF.

This clonotype was recorded a few times. The chain combines TRBV27 with TRBJ1-5; no firm D call. The V gene's germline CDR1 is MNHEY and CDR2 SMNVEV (reference sequence). The CDR3 length is 14 residues. V was cut by 0 bases and J by 1 base, with 4 bases left in between. The CDR3 loop reads CASSLSRSNQPQHF. The CDR3 DNA sequence: TGTGCCAGCAGTTTATCGCGGAGCAATCAGCCCCAGCATTTT.

The sample holds many counts of this clonotype. The chain's CDR3 is CASSERLAGYNEQFF. In nucleotides, the CDR3 is TGCGCCAGCAGTGAAAGACTAGCGGGATACAATGAGCAGTTCTTC. The rearrangement links TRBV10-2 to TRBJ2-1; 11 bases map to TRBD2. Germline assignment: CDR1 WSHSY and CDR2 SAAADI. The V gene end was trimmed by 3 bases and the J gene end by 4 bases; junction bases not matched to a gene: 2. CDR3 size: 15 residues.

This clonotype was recorded many times. V is TRBV18 and J is TRBJ2-1; 7 bases fit TRBD2. V trimming: 1 base; J trimming: 10 bases; junction bases outside the gene matches: 10. The CDR3 runs 15 residues. Germline V gene data show CDR1 as KGHSH and CDR2 as LQKENI. The CDR3 protein is CASSPREGSAREQFF. The DNA for the CDR3 is TGTGCCAGCTCACCACGGGAGGGTTCCGCTAGGGAGCAGTTCTTC.

This clonotype was recorded at least ten times. The CDR3 reads CASRDSRTDTQYF. Here the CDR3 DNA reads TGTGCCAGTCGGGACTCCCGCACAGATACGCAGTATTTT. The V call is TRBV28, the J call TRBJ2-3; tentatively, D is TRBD2 (6 bases). CDR3 length: 13 amino acids. Germline V gene sequence: CDR1 MDHEN, CDR2 SYDVKM. The ends were cut back, 9 bases at V and 1 base at J, with 11 bases in the middle.

This clonotype occurred many times. CDR3 in amino acids: CASSQPSDTGELFF. In nucleotides, the CDR3 is TGTGCCAGCAGCCAACCCTCTGACACCGGGGAGCTGTTTTTT. The chain couples TRBV3-1 to TRBJ2-2; D is unresolved. This CDR3 contains 14 residues. The germline CDR1 and CDR2 sequences are LGHDT and YNNKEL (reference sequence). Between the trimmed V and J ends, which lost 2 bases and 3 bases, there was a span of 7 bases.

This clonotype was detected ten times or more. This rearrangement joins TRBV9 to TRBJ1-1; 8 nucleotides agree with TRBD1. CDR3 length: 15 amino acids. J lost 2 bases, V lost 0 bases, and 3 bases had no gene match. Germline V CDR1 and CDR2: SGDLS, YYNGEE. CDR3 loop: CASSVEGTGNTEAFF. The CDR3 DNA sequence: TGTGCCAGCAGCGTAGAGGGGACAGGCAACACTGAAGCTTTCTTT.

This clonotype was picked up many times. CDR3 sequence: CASSSPGLYTEAFF. The CDR3 DNA reads as TGTGCCAGCAGCTCACCCGGTCTGTACACTGAAGCTTTCTTT. V and J are TRBV3-1 and TRBJ1-1; D is unresolved. Germline V gene data show CDR1 as LGHDT and CDR2 as YNNKEL (reference sequence). Trimming cost V 5 bases and J 3 bases, with 13 bases left between them. The CDR3 runs 14 residues.

This clonotype was seen repeatedly, ten times or more. V usage is TRBV6-1 and J usage is TRBJ1-2; D might be TRBD1 (5 bases). Trimming shortened V by 7 bases and J by 4 bases, and 16 bases separated the two germline ends. The germline V gene has CDR1 MNHNS and CDR2 SASEGT. The CDR3 is 14 residues long. The CDR3 nucleotides are TGTGCCAGCACCCGAGCGACAGCTTCCTATGGCTACACCTTC. It translates to CASTRATASYGYTF.

This clonotype was counted at least ten times. V is TRBV27 and J is TRBJ1-2; D may be TRBD1 (6 bases). Looked up from germline, CDR1 is MNHEY and CDR2 is SMNVEV (reference sequence). The CDR3 sequence is 15 residues long. V was clipped by 6 bases and J by 8 bases, with 22 bases between them. CDR3 in amino acids: CASRPRVRGSEGYTF. Here the CDR3 DNA reads TGTGCCAGCAGGCCGAGGGTCAGGGGATCGGAAGGCTACACCTTC.

This clonotype was counted at least ten times. The chain couples TRBV6-2 or TRBV6-3 to TRBJ2-7; TRBD2 agrees at 8 bases. The CDR3 runs 13 residues. CDR1 is MNHEY, CDR2 SVGEGT, per germline. The J segment lost 5 bases and the V segment lost 7 bases, leaving 7 bases of the junction unmatched. The CDR3 loop is CASTMSGRDEQYF. CDR3 coding DNA: TGTGCCAGCACTATGAGCGGGAGAGACGAGCAGTACTTC.